A selection of T cell receptor beta chains follows, all from one sample in a study of blood T cell repertoires in COVID-19. Repertoires were generated with immunoSEQ multiplex PCR, while TCRdb's copy carries only in-frame clones and drops some. The profile covers over 150,000 clones, with about 85% appearing a single time and more than 6.5% taken by the ten largest. Sequencing was carried out using peripheral blood. These receptors all come from a woman aged 60-75 years with COVID-19, enrolled during active disease. CDR3s include the opening cysteine and the closing phenylalanine or tryptophan. The order of the fields is V gene, D gene, J gene, clone size, CDR3 protein, CDR3 DNA. D genes are given only for firm matches. The size field is filled for only some rows; it gives once, few, many or a size class.

>TRBV7-7|TRBD2|TRBJ2-7|NA
CASSPGLAGGHEQYF
TGTGCTAGCAGCCCCGGACTAGCGGGAGGCCACGAGCAGTACTTC
>TRBV5-1|NA|TRBJ2-7|NA
CASSLADGGLYEQYF
TGCGCCAGCAGCTTGGCGGACGGGGGTCTTTACGAGCAGTACTTC
>TRBV18|NA|TRBJ1-5|NA
CASSPLSSRDNQPQHF
TGTGCCAGCTCACCACTCTCCTCCCGGGATAATCAGCCCCAGCATTTT
>TRBV15|NA|TRBJ1-5|NA
CATSREAVNQPQHF
TGTGCCACCAGCAGAGAGGCAGTAAATCAGCCCCAGCATTTT
>TRBV24-1|TRBD2|TRBJ2-1|NA
CATSGSIAGGRNEQFF
TGTGCCACCAGTGGCTCGATAGCGGGAGGTCGAAATGAGCAGTTCTTC
>TRBV7-2|TRBD2|TRBJ2-2|NA
CASSSSGMGTGELFF
TGTGCCAGCAGCTCTAGCGGGATGGGCACCGGGGAGCTGTTTTTT
>TRBV25-1|NA|TRBJ2-1|NA
CASRRGVDNEQFF
TGTGCCAGCAGGAGAGGAGTAGACAATGAGCAGTTCTTC
>TRBV15|NA|TRBJ1-4|NA
CATTLEMLSSDEKLFF
TGTGCCACCACCTTGGAAATGTTGAGCAGCGATGAAAAACTGTTTTTT
>TRBV10-3|NA|TRBJ1-4|NA
CAIRHLSNEKLFF
TGTGCCATCAGACACCTCTCTAATGAAAAACTGTTTTTT
>TRBV5-1|NA|TRBJ2-2|NA
CASSLRSGGSNTGELFF
TGCGCCAGCAGCTTGAGAAGCGGTGGGTCGAACACCGGGGAGCTGTTTTTT
>TRBV10-3|TRBD2|TRBJ2-1|NA
CAISGASGSYNEQFF
TGTGCCATCAGCGGAGCTAGCGGGTCTTACAATGAGCAGTTCTTC
>TRBV7-3|TRBD2|TRBJ2-3|NA
CASSLTPRGLAGGDTQYF
TGTGCCAGCAGCCTCACCCCTCGGGGACTAGCGGGAGGCGATACGCAGTATTTT
>TRBV6-5|NA|TRBJ1-4|few
CASGRAGGNEKLFF
TGTGCCAGCGGACGGGCGGGGGGTAATGAAAAACTGTTTTTT
>TRBV7-9|NA|TRBJ1-4|NA
CASSLQAGWLENEKLFF
TGTGCCAGCAGCTTACAGGCAGGCTGGCTCGAGAATGAAAAACTGTTTTTT
>TRBV24-1|NA|TRBJ2-1|NA
CATSDLNRVLHNEQFF
TGTGCCACCAGTGATTTGAACAGGGTACTCCACAATGAGCAGTTCTTC
>TRBV5-1|TRBD1|TRBJ1-1|few
CASSPPVGGLNTEAFF
TGCGCCAGCAGCCCCCCCGTAGGGGGCTTGAACACTGAAGCTTTCTTT
>TRBV12-5|TRBD2|TRBJ2-1|once
CASGSGLAGGRGNEQFF
TGTGCTAGTGGTTCAGGACTAGCGGGAGGTAGGGGCAATGAGCAGTTCTTC
>TRBV9|TRBD1|TRBJ2-5|NA
CASSVFRTGEETQYF
TGTGCCAGCAGCGTATTTAGGACAGGTGAAGAGACCCAGTACTTC
>TRBV5-6|NA|TRBJ1-2|once
CASSLVEGRSYGYTF
TGTGCCAGCAGCTTGGTCGAGGGCAGGAGCTATGGCTACACCTTC
>TRBV5-8|TRBD1|TRBJ2-1|once
CASSTGTGGAYGNEQFF
TGTGCCAGCAGTACCGGGACAGGGGGCGCCTACGGCAATGAGCAGTTCTTC
>TRBV5-1|NA|TRBJ1-1|NA
CASSFIGTEAFF
TGCGCCAGCAGCTTCATCGGCACTGAAGCTTTCTTT
>TRBV14|TRBD1|TRBJ1-1|few
CASSLRTGRNTEAFF
TGTGCCAGCAGCCTCCGGACAGGACGGAACACTGAAGCTTTCTTT
>TRBV19|TRBD1|TRBJ1-5|NA
CASSLRGQGLNQPQHF
TGTGCCAGTAGCCTTCGAGGACAGGGCCTCAATCAGCCCCAGCATTTT
>TRBV5-1|TRBD2|TRBJ2-3|NA
CASSRGLAGETTQYF
TGCGCCAGCAGCCGGGGACTAGCAGGGGAGACTACGCAGTATTTT
>TRBV4-1|TRBD2|TRBJ2-1|NA
CASSQAPFSGRRDEQFF
TGCGCCAGCAGCCAAGCCCCGTTCAGCGGGAGGAGGGATGAGCAGTTCTTC
>TRBV7-6|NA|TRBJ1-2|NA
CASSLIGDTGYTF
TGTGCCAGCAGCTTAATAGGGGACACAGGCTACACCTTC
>TRBV4-1|TRBD1|TRBJ1-6|NA
CASSLLGTELNSPLHF
TGCGCCAGCAGCCTCCTCGGGACAGAGCTTAATTCACCCCTCCACTTT
>TRBV11-3|NA|TRBJ2-3|NA
CASSLGQSRSGDTQYF
TGTGCCAGCAGCTTAGGTCAGTCTCGGAGTGGAGATACGCAGTATTTT
>TRBV13|TRBD1|TRBJ1-6|NA
CASSLGGQAYGSPLHF
TGTGCCAGCAGCTTAGGCGGACAGGCATATGGCTCACCCCTCCACTTT
>TRBV4-1|TRBD2|TRBJ2-1|NA
CASSQRRGDDEQFF
TGCGCCAGCAGCCAGAGGCGGGGGGACGATGAGCAGTTCTTC
>TRBV7-2|TRBD2|TRBJ2-1|NA
CASSLAGTSGRNEQFF
TGTGCCAGCAGCTTAGCGGGGACTAGCGGGAGGAATGAGCAGTTCTTC
>TRBV2|NA|TRBJ1-2|NA
CASREGLGNGYTF
TGTGCCAGCAGGGAAGGACTGGGTAATGGCTACACCTTC
>TRBV5-4|NA|TRBJ1-1|few
CASSLGLSNTEAFF
TGTGCCAGCAGCTTAGGACTCTCGAACACTGAAGCTTTCTTT
>TRBV5-6|TRBD1|TRBJ1-5|NA
CASSLAGTGQPQHF
TGTGCCAGCAGCTTGGCCGGGACAGGGCAGCCCCAGCATTTT
>TRBV3-1/TRBV3-2|NA|TRBJ1-2|NA
CASSLRTSGGYTF
TGTGCCAGCAGCCTGCGGACCTCGGGAGGCTACACCTTC
>TRBV18|TRBD2|TRBJ2-2|NA
CASSGVLAGRNTGELFF
TGTGCCAGCTCCGGCGTACTAGCGGGGCGGAACACCGGGGAGCTGTTTTTT
>TRBV7-3|NA|TRBJ1-1|NA
CASSLGRGMNTEAFF
TGTGCCAGCAGCTTAGGGCGGGGGATGAACACTGAAGCTTTCTTT
>TRBV2|NA|TRBJ2-3|once
CASSGLNTQYF
TGTGCCAGCAGTGGACTTAATACGCAGTATTTT
>TRBV6-6|NA|TRBJ1-2|NA
CASGPPSYGYTF
TGTGCCAGCGGCCCTCCTTCCTATGGCTACACCTTC
>TRBV5-1|NA|TRBJ2-5|NA
CASSLGLQGTETQYF
TGCGCCAGCAGCTTGGGACTTCAGGGGACCGAGACCCAGTACTTC
>TRBV9|NA|TRBJ1-2|NA
CASSVDEGPAGYGYTF
TGTGCCAGCAGCGTAGATGAGGGCCCGGCTGGCTATGGCTACACCTTC
>TRBV5-1|NA|TRBJ1-6|NA
CASSLGPRGSPLHF
TGCGCCAGCAGCTTGGGCCCAAGGGGTTCACCCCTCCACTTT
>TRBV6-2/TRBV6-3|TRBD2|TRBJ2-2|few
CASSYPTGGGGKLFF
TGTGCCAGCAGTTACCCCACGGGGGGAGGTGGTAAGCTGTTTTTT
>TRBV10-3|NA|TRBJ1-5|NA
CAISVQGNQPQHF
TGTGCCATCAGTGTACAGGGCAATCAGCCCCAGCATTTT
>TRBV5-1|NA|TRBJ2-1|NA
CARSQEGGSYNEQFF
TGCGCCCGCAGCCAGGAGGGGGGGTCCTACAATGAGCAGTTCTTC
>TRBV9|NA|TRBJ2-5|NA
CASSVEGRQETQYF
TGTGCCAGCAGCGTAGAAGGGAGGCAAGAGACCCAGTACTTC
>TRBV6-5|NA|TRBJ1-2|NA
CASREDSRYGYTF
TGTGCCAGCAGAGAGGACAGCCGATATGGCTACACCTTC
>TRBV2|NA|TRBJ2-1|once
CASSGQSRTNEQFF
TGTGCCAGCAGTGGACAGAGCAGGACCAATGAGCAGTTCTTC
>TRBV5-1|NA|TRBJ1-2|NA
CASSIGTAFYGYTF
TGCGCCAGCAGCATTGGGACTGCATTCTATGGCTACACCTTC
>TRBV19|NA|TRBJ2-6|once
CASSTRGSGANVLTF
TGTGCCAGTAGCACCCGGGGGTCGGGGGCCAACGTCCTGACTTTC
>TRBV3-1/TRBV3-2|TRBD1|TRBJ1-1|few
CASSWVGQGASWTEAFF
TGTGCCAGCAGCTGGGTGGGACAGGGGGCATCATGGACTGAAGCTTTCTTT